The T cell receptor beta chain described here comes from a study of type 1 regulatory T cells. This clonotype appeared a few times. Germline V gene lookup returns CDR1 LNHNV and CDR2 YYDKDF (reference sequence). The length of the CDR3 is 17 residues. The ends were cut back, 0 bases at V and 5 bases at J, with 19 bases in the middle. MiXCR, applied by TCRdb to the reads, yields one record per CDR3 protein. The repertoire holds approximately 97,000 distinct CDR3 sequences, with less than 40% as singletons. This receptor was obtained from a human donor in good health. The rearrangement uses TRBV15 and TRBJ1-2; tentative D call: TRBD1 (5 bases). Sequences were obtained from CD4+ T cells, either the whole sample or a sorted fraction (not recorded which). CDR3 amino acids: CATSREARGSLRYGYTF. CDR3 coding DNA: TGTGCCACCAGCAGAGAAGCCCGGGGGTCGTTACGGTATGGCTACACCTTC.